Sequencing of this TCR beta chain was carried out in a study of T-cell memory formation after mild COVID-19. Looking at the study overall: Largely donor-specific TCR clusters were found.

V lost 6 bases and J 10 bases, leaving 19 bases between the germline ends. The CDR3 is made up of 15 amino acids. CDR1 is SNHLY, CDR2 FYNNEI, per germline. Study-wide points: While clones contracting from day 15 to 85 were balanced between CD4 and CD8, later expanders leaned CD4+. Pre-infection memory showed some responding clones, and this suggested that cross-reactive memory joined.

TCRdb itself ran the 5' RACE reads through MiXCR, one entry per CDR3 protein. The table includes hundreds of thousands of distinct CDR3 sequences, around 20% detected once. The table lists this clonotype with many counts. The antigen is unknown. The chain has TRBV2 and TRBJ1-6; possible D gene TRBD1, 6 bases. This TCR was sampled from an adult woman who had mild COVID-19 (a few samples of this study predate the infection). Cell type and time point are not known. The sequencing sample was made of PBMCs or a T cell subset sorted from them (not recorded which). CDR3 nucleotide sequence: TGTGCCAGCAGGATTTCAGGGGCGGCAAACTCACCCCTCCACTTT. It specifies CASRISGAANSPLHF.